This T cell receptor beta chain stems from a study of T-cell memory formation after mild COVID-19. Study details: TCR clusters were mostly confined to one donor each. General study results and limits: Clones contracting over day 15 to 85 were CD4/CD8 balanced, with later expanders leaning CD4+.

Constant-segment primers were used for 5'RACE, and the resulting TCR alpha and TCR beta cDNA libraries carried sample barcodes and UMIs. Using its own MiXCR run on the 5' RACE reads, TCRdb lists one record per CDR3 protein. The sample contains a few hundred thousand distinct CDR3 sequences, around 19% of which appear only once. The table lists this clonotype with a count of one. Its matching antigen is unknown. The sample consisted of PBMCs or a T cell subset sorted from them (not recorded which). The sequence was obtained from a man aged 18 to 29 who had mild COVID-19 (a few samples of this study predate the infection). Cell type and time point are not known.

The CDR3 DNA is TGTGCCAGTCGGTTGGACCCGAGGAACACTGAAGCTTTCTTT. It yields the protein CASRLDPRNTEAFF. V gene TRBV19 combines with J gene TRBJ1-1, with no clear D. The V and J ends lost 8 bases and 1 base respectively, with 14 bases between them. There are 14 residues in the CDR3. CDR1 is LNHDA, CDR2 SQIVND, per germline (reference sequence).